The 32 T cell receptor beta chains reported below all come from one sample, sequenced in a study of cytomegalovirus exposure and HLA in healthy donors. This PCR relied on a set of 60 Vbeta primers and 13 Jbeta primers. Sequencing used immunoSEQ multiplex PCR; TCRdb keeps in-frame clones, though not all of them. Among approximately 170,000 clones listed, 60% to 80% were seen once. The sample consisted of PBMCs. Receptor source: a male donor in good health and CMV-seronegative.

The rearrangement uses TRBV6-5 and TRBJ1-1, with TRBD1 as a possible D gene (6 bases). CDR3 length: 14 amino acids. Trimming shortened V by 6 bases and J by 0 bases, and 11 bases separated the two germline ends. Germline loops: CDR1 MNHEY, CDR2 SVGAGI. In DNA, the CDR3 is TGTGCCAGCAGGAACAGGGTAATGAACACTGAAGCTTTCTTT. The encoded protein is CASRNRVMNTEAFF.

The rearrangement joins TRBV10-2 to TRBJ2-7; 10 bases agree with TRBD2. Germline assignment: CDR1 WSHSY and CDR2 SAAADI. The V segment lost 10 bases and the J segment 0 bases; nucleotides outside the gene matches: 6. This CDR3 has 14 residues. This chain's CDR3 is CATRTSGTSYEQYF. CDR3 DNA: TGCGCCACCCGGACTAGCGGAACCTCCTACGAGCAGTACTTC.

The V gene is TRBV11-2, the J gene TRBJ1-3; the D gene is possibly TRBD1 (6 bases). Trimming pared 0 bases from V and 1 base from J, leaving 13 bases between. The CDR3 runs to 17 residues. Germline assignment: CDR1 SGHAT and CDR2 FQNNGV. CDR3 nucleotide sequence: TGTGCCAGCAGCTTAGACAGGGGTCCACTTTCTGGAAACACCATATATTTT. This gives the protein CASSLDRGPLSGNTIYF.

The J gene is TRBJ2-1, the V gene TRBV10-3; 8 bases agree with TRBD1. Germline assignment: CDR1 ENHRY and CDR2 SYGVKD. The V and J ends lost 6 bases and 6 bases, in that order; junction bases with no gene match: 10. The CDR3 length is 15 residues. The CDR3 coding sequence is TGTGCCATCAGGGGTGGACAGGGATCGGCCAATGAGCAGTTCTTC. This gives the protein CAIRGGQGSANEQFF.

This sequence joins TRBV5-1 and TRBJ2-6, with D unclear. CDR3 length: 15 amino acids. The V gene's germline CDR1 is SGHRS and CDR2 YFSETQ. V lost 0 bases, J lost 1 base, and 5 bases lay in between. In DNA form, the CDR3 reads TGCGCCAGCAGCTTGGTTGAGTCTGGGGCCAACGTCCTGACTTTC. Its translation: CASSLVESGANVLTF.

The chain combines TRBV5-6 with TRBJ2-7; TRBD1 is a possible D gene (6 bases). Between the trimmed V and J ends, which lost 2 bases and 3 bases, there was a span of 12 bases. CDR1 SGHDT and CDR2 YYEEEE come from the germline V gene. The CDR3 is 14 residues long. CDR3 sequence reads: CASSFSGQDYEQYF. DNA for the CDR3: TGTGCCAGCAGCTTCTCGGGACAAGACTACGAGCAGTACTTC.

In its sample, this clone was seen a few times. The rearrangement uses TRBV2 and TRBJ2-3; 7 positions agree with TRBD2. The V and J ends lost 7 bases and 9 bases, in that order; junction bases with no gene match: 4. Germline CDR1 is SNHLY and CDR2 is FYNNEI. This CDR3 has 11 residues. CDR3 loop: CASKREGTQYF. CDR3 nucleotide sequence: TGTGCCAGCAAGAGGGAGGGGACGCAGTATTTT.

In its sample, this clone was seen once. The V call is TRBV7-6, the J call TRBJ1-1; perhaps TRBD1 as D (6 bases). Germline V gene data show CDR1 as SGHVS and CDR2 as FNYEAQ. The CDR3 length is 16 residues. The germline V and J ends were trimmed by 0 bases and 1 base, with 12 bases remaining between them. The CDR3 sequence is CASSLASYRANTEAFF. CDR3 DNA sequence: TGTGCCAGCAGCTTAGCCTCATACAGGGCGAACACTGAAGCTTTCTTT.

V is TRBV7-9 and J is TRBJ1-1; a possible D gene is TRBD1 (5 bases). The germline V gene encodes CDR1 SEHNR and CDR2 FQNEAQ (reference sequence). This CDR3 is 16 amino acids long. Trimming stripped 3 bases from V and 1 base from J, with 15 bases between. CDR3 sequence: CASSFAPGGANTEAFF. In DNA, the CDR3 is TGTGCCAGCAGCTTCGCTCCGGGAGGGGCGAACACTGAAGCTTTCTTT.

The table lists this clone with a few counts. J is TRBJ2-1 and V is TRBV7-9; D remains ambiguous. Per the germline V gene, CDR1 is SEHNR and CDR2 is FQNEAQ (reference sequence). Deletions cut 2 bases from V and 0 bases from J, with 14 bases between. CDR3 size: 17 residues. The CDR3, as DNA: TGTGCCAGCAGCTTAACCACGAGCGTCTCCTCCTACAATGAGCAGTTCTTC. Its translation: CASSLTTSVSSYNEQFF.

A few counts support this clone. This chain links TRBV9 with TRBJ1-5; D might be TRBD1 (6 bases). V gave up 3 bases and J gave up 2 bases, with 12 bases separating them. CDR3 length: 15 amino acids. Germline CDR1 SGDLS, CDR2 YYNGEE. CDR3 protein: CASSEGVSGNQPQHF. CDR3 sequence (DNA): TGTGCCAGCAGCGAGGGGGTTAGCGGCAATCAGCCCCAGCATTTT.

In its sample, this clone was seen a few times. The V call is TRBV25-1, the J call TRBJ2-7; 8 bases line up with TRBD1. The trim removed 4 bases at V and 2 bases at J, leaving 4 bases unmatched. The CDR3 has 14 residues. Germline V gene sequence: CDR1 MGHDK, CDR2 SYGVNS. The DNA for the CDR3 is TGTGCCAGCAGTGCCTCGGGACAGGCCTACGAGCAGTACTTC. The encoded protein is CASSASGQAYEQYF.

In DNA form, the CDR3 reads TGTGCCAGCAGCAAGACAGGGACCGAGCAGTACTTC. It is translated as CASSKTGTEQYF. The V and J genes are TRBV2 and TRBJ2-7; 7 bases are a match to TRBD1. Unmatched junction bases numbered 5, after V lost 6 bases and J lost 6 bases. CDR3 length: 12 residues. The V gene's germline CDR1 is SNHLY and CDR2 FYNNEI.

This chain connects TRBV9 to TRBJ2-1, with D hard to call. This CDR3 contains 14 residues. Deletions cut 3 bases from V and 2 bases from J, with 9 bases between. Germline V gene data show CDR1 as SGDLS and CDR2 as YYNGEE. The CDR3 coding sequence is TGTGCCAGCAGCGGCTACGTTACCTACAATGAGCAGTTCTTC. It translates to CASSGYVTYNEQFF. Supplemented by reference TRBV9 and TRBJ2-1, the full variable domain reads DSGVTQTPKHLITATGQRVTLRCSPRSGDLSVYWYQQSLDQGLQFLIQYYNGEERAKGNILERFSAQQFPDLHSELNLSSLELGDSALYFCASSGYVTYNEQFFGPGTRLTVL.

CDR3 nucleotide sequence: TGTGCCAGCAGTTTAAGGCAGGGGGCTTTTCAGCCCCAGCATTTT. Amino acids: CASSLRQGAFQPQHF. The rearrangement links TRBV28 to TRBJ1-5; 8 bases match TRBD1. The V segment lost 2 bases and the J segment 6 bases; nucleotides outside the gene matches: 6. CDR1 is MDHEN and CDR2 is SYDVKM in the germline V gene. There are 15 residues in the CDR3.

This chain joins TRBV20-1 and TRBJ2-7, with D unresolved. There are 11 residues in the CDR3. V gave up 2 bases and J gave up 6 bases, with 8 bases separating them. Germline-derived CDR1 and CDR2 are DFQATT and SNEGSKA (reference sequence). The CDR3 sequence is CSARMGAEQYF. CDR3 coding DNA: TGCAGTGCTAGAATGGGCGCCGAGCAGTACTTC.

CDR3 region: CASSEARLQETQYF. The CDR3 region has the DNA TGTGCCAGCAGTGAAGCCCGTCTCCAAGAGACCCAGTACTTC. The V gene is TRBV2, the J gene TRBJ2-5; the D is unclear. The ends were cut back, 0 bases at V and 1 base at J, with 6 bases in the middle. CDR3 length: 14 residues. Germline V lookup: CDR1 SNHLY, CDR2 FYNNEI. The full variable domain, with the rest looked up from reference TRBV2 and TRBJ2-5, is EPEVTQTPSHQVTQMGQEVILRCVPISNHLYFYWYRQILGQKVEFLVSFYNNEISEKSEIFDDQFSVERPDGSNFTLKIRSTKLEDSAMYFCASSEARLQETQYFGPGTRLLVL.

The rearrangement joins TRBV19 to TRBJ1-5; D is perhaps TRBD1 (5 bases). The V gene's germline CDR1 is LNHDA and CDR2 SQIVND (reference sequence). The CDR3 extends over 15 amino acids. V dropped 7 bases and J dropped 4 bases, with 17 bases sitting between them. The DNA of the CDR3 is TGTGCCAGTACTCTGACAGATACACAAAATCAGCCCCAGCATTTT. This codes for CASTLTDTQNQPQHF.

This chain links TRBV5-1 with TRBJ2-5; 7 bases agree with TRBD1. This CDR3 has 13 amino acids. With V trimmed by 3 bases and J by 11 bases, 10 bases remained unmatched. Per the germline V gene, CDR1 is SGHRS and CDR2 is YFSETQ. The CDR3 coding sequence is TGCGCCAGCAGCTCGGGACAGACCCTGGGTCAGTACTTC. It yields the protein CASSSGQTLGQYF.

CDR3 DNA: TGCGCCAGCAGCCAAGGCTCGACTAGCGGTTCTTACGAGCAGTACTTC. Its protein product is CASSQGSTSGSYEQYF. The gene calls are TRBV4-3 and TRBJ2-7; 9 nucleotides line up with TRBD2. Germline V gene sequence: CDR1 LGHNA, CDR2 YSLEER. This CDR3 spans 16 amino acids. V was clipped by 1 base and J by 4 bases; unmatched bases: 8.

V gene TRBV4-1 combines with J gene TRBJ2-1; a weak D match, TRBD2 (6 bases). The CDR3 sequence is 16 residues long. Between the trimmed V and J ends, which lost 4 bases and 2 bases, there was a span of 15 bases. Germline V CDR1 and CDR2: MGHRA, YSYEKL. Here the CDR3 reads CASSLTQRATYNEQFF. CDR3 sequence (DNA): TGCGCCAGCAGCCTCACTCAGCGGGCTACCTACAATGAGCAGTTCTTC.

The genes are TRBV4-2 and TRBJ2-4, with no clear D. The germline CDR1 and CDR2 sequences are LGHNA and YNFKEQ. The V and J ends lost 1 base and 8 bases respectively, with 9 bases between them. The CDR3 runs to 13 residues. The CDR3 nucleotides read TGTGCCAGCAGCCAAGTACTATCAGACATTCAGTACTTC. Translating it yields CASSQVLSDIQYF.

The genes are TRBV11-2 and TRBJ2-1, with a tentative D call TRBD2 (5 bases). The V end lost 3 bases, the J end lost 2 bases, and 14 bases lay between the germline ends. The CDR3 runs 16 residues. CDR1 and CDR2 from the germline V gene are SGHAT and FQNNGV. CDR3 in DNA: TGTGCCAGCAGCTTTGCATCGGGGTCTACCTACAATGAGCAGTTCTTC. Amino acid sequence: CASSFASGSTYNEQFF.

This chain links TRBV7-9 with TRBJ1-5, with 7 bases lining up with TRBD1. The germline CDR1 and CDR2 sequences are SEHNR and FQNEAQ (reference sequence). This CDR3 comprises 16 residues. Unmatched junction bases numbered 7, after V lost 5 bases and J lost 0 bases. This chain's CDR3 is CASSLGGGYSNQPQHF. The CDR3 nucleotides read TGTGCCAGCAGCCTAGGGGGCGGCTATAGCAATCAGCCCCAGCATTTT.

The chain couples TRBV4-3 to TRBJ2-2; D may be TRBD1 (5 bases). This CDR3 comprises 14 residues. Trimming pared 2 bases from V and 5 bases from J, leaving 9 bases between. Germline V lookup: CDR1 LGHNA, CDR2 YSLEER. The CDR3 DNA sequence: TGCGCCAGCAGCCAAACTCACAGGACCGGGGAGCTGTTTTTT. It yields the protein CASSQTHRTGELFF.

V gene TRBV5-1 combines with J gene TRBJ2-7, with D maybe TRBD1 (6 bases). The CDR3 totals 15 residues. CDR1 SGHRS and CDR2 YFSETQ come from the germline V gene. V lost 4 bases to trimming and J lost 6 bases, with 20 bases between them. The CDR3 reads CASSADSLSSLEQYF. As DNA, the CDR3 is TGCGCCAGCAGCGCGGACAGCCTTTCTAGTCTCGAGCAGTACTTC.

The rearrangement joins TRBV11-2 to TRBJ2-1, with a weak D call TRBD1 (5 bases). Germline CDR1 SGHAT, CDR2 FQNNGV. V lost 3 bases and J 10 bases, leaving 10 bases between the germline ends. CDR3 size: 12 residues. CDR3: CASSFAKGEQFF. In DNA form, the CDR3 reads TGTGCCAGCAGCTTCGCTAAGGGGGAGCAGTTCTTC.

There are a few counts of this clone. This chain connects TRBV4-2 to TRBJ1-3; no reliable D call. The CDR3 length is 16 residues. Trimming shortened V by 1 base and J by 0 bases, and 10 bases separated the two germline ends. Germline V gene sequence: CDR1 LGHNA, CDR2 YNFKEQ. The CDR3 DNA is TGTGCCAGCAGCCAAGGGCAGGTTAGCTCTGGAAACACCATATATTTT. Its translation: CASSQGQVSSGNTIYF.

J is TRBJ2-2 and V is TRBV15; TRBD2 matches 10 bases. Trimming cost V 1 base and J 2 bases; bases outside gene matches: 1. Germline V gene lookup returns CDR1 LNHNV and CDR2 YYDKDF (reference sequence). The CDR3 sequence is 16 residues long. This chain's CDR3 is CATSRGTSGNTGELFF. The CDR3 DNA is TGTGCCACCAGCAGAGGGACTAGCGGAAACACCGGGGAGCTGTTTTTT. Full variable domain (outside the CDR3, taken from reference TRBV15 and TRBJ2-2): DAMVIQNPRYQVTQFGKPVTLSCSQTLNHNVMYWYQQKSSQAPKLLFHYYDKDFNNEADTPDNFQSRRPNTSFCFLDIRSPGLGDTAMYLCATSRGTSGNTGELFFGEGSRLTVL.

V gene TRBV9 combines with J gene TRBJ2-7; D is ambiguous. CDR1 and CDR2 (germline): SGDLS, YYNGEE. V was pared by 0 bases and J by 0 bases, with 10 bases between. CDR3 length: 15 amino acids. CDR3 loop: CASSVEISSSYEQYF. The CDR3 nucleotides read TGTGCCAGCAGCGTAGAAATATCTAGCTCCTACGAGCAGTACTTC.

This sequence joins TRBV18 and TRBJ2-2; D is possibly TRBD2 (5 bases). CDR3 length equals 15 residues. Germline V gives CDR1 KGHSH, CDR2 LQKENI. V was trimmed by 0 bases and J by 5 bases, leaving 10 bases between them. Here the CDR3 reads CASSPPRTSTGELFF. CDR3 sequence (DNA): TGTGCCAGCTCACCACCAAGGACTTCGACCGGGGAGCTGTTTTTT. The whole variable domain, filled in from reference TRBV18 and TRBJ2-2, reads NAGVMQNPRHLVRRRGQEARLRCSPMKGHSHVYWYRQLPEEGLKFMVYLQKENIIDESGMPKERFSAEFPKEGPSILRIQQVVRGDSAAYFCASSPPRTSTGELFFGEGSRLTVL.

The chain is built from TRBV7-6 and TRBJ2-1, with 12 bases aligning to TRBD2. The CDR3 runs 18 residues. The junction had 16 bases not matched to a gene; V was cut back by 5 bases and J by 8 bases. Germline V CDR1 and CDR2: SGHVS, FNYEAQ. CDR3 protein: CASSSRLTSGRSADEQFF. CDR3 nucleotides: TGTGCCAGCAGCAGTAGGTTGACTAGCGGGAGAAGTGCTGATGAGCAGTTCTTC.